These 10 T cell receptor beta chains were all obtained from the same sample, sequenced in a study of CD8 T cells in Susac syndrome. After extraction with the RNeasy kit, roughly 0.45 to 1 ug of the RNA was reverse transcribed using random hexamers. MiXCR, run by TCRdb on the immunoSEQ multiplex PCR reads, gives a single entry per CDR3 protein. The repertoire holds approximately 150,000 distinct CDR3 sequences, with around 95% as singletons. The sample taken for sequencing was CD4+ T cells from PBMCs. These receptors all stem from a human donor with Susac syndrome.

This sequence joins TRBV28 and TRBJ1-2; TRBD1 might be the D (5 bases). The CDR3 runs 12 residues. Deletions cut 8 bases from V and 4 bases from J, with 11 bases between. The V gene's germline CDR1 is MDHEN and CDR2 SYDVKM. CDR3: CASVRAGYGYTF. CDR3 nucleotides: TGTGCCAGCGTCAGGGCGGGCTATGGCTACACCTTC.

CDR3 bases: TGCGCCAGCAGTCGCGGGGACTATGGCTACACCTTC. This translates into CASSRGDYGYTF. The V gene is TRBV23-1, the J gene TRBJ1-2; D not resolved. TRBV23-1 is identified as an open reading frame with a role that is uncertain. The ends were cut back, 4 bases at V and 3 bases at J, with 6 bases in the middle. CDR3 size: 12 residues.

DNA of the CDR3: TGTGCCACCAGCAGGGGGATGACAGGGGAGACCGGGGAGCTGTTTTTT. Residues: CATSRGMTGETGELFF. The chain couples TRBV15 to TRBJ2-2, with TRBD1 matching over 8 bases. Germline V gene lookup returns CDR1 LNHNV and CDR2 YYDKDF (reference sequence). The ends lost 3 bases at V and 5 bases at J; junction bases unmatched: 8. The CDR3 contains 16 residues.

The chain employs TRBV6-5 and TRBJ1-2; maybe TRBD1 (5 bases). This CDR3 has 17 residues. Germline loops: CDR1 MNHEY, CDR2 SVGAGI. V was trimmed by 2 bases and J by 6 bases, leaving 22 bases between them. CDR3 in amino acids: CASSYGGTGRKKNGYTF. DNA for the CDR3: TGTGCCAGCAGTTACGGGGGGACCGGGCGGAAGAAAAATGGCTACACCTTC.

This clonotype was observed a few times. V is TRBV18 and J is TRBJ1-1; tentatively, D is TRBD1 (6 bases). V was clipped by 4 bases and J by 1 base, with 7 bases between them. Germline values: CDR1 KGHSH, CDR2 LQKENI. CDR3 length equals 13 residues. The CDR3 nucleotides are TGTGCCAGCTCACGGACAGCGAACACTGAAGCTTTCTTT. It encodes CASSRTANTEAFF. The entire variable domain, with the rest obtained from reference TRBV18 and TRBJ1-1, is as follows: NAGVMQNPRHLVRRRGQEARLRCSPMKGHSHVYWYRQLPEEGLKFMVYLQKENIIDESGMPKERFSAEFPKEGPSILRIQQVVRGDSAAYFCASSRTANTEAFFGQGTRLTVV.

This chain joins TRBV5-1 and TRBJ2-1; TRBD1 might be the D (5 bases). The germline V gene encodes CDR1 SGHRS and CDR2 YFSETQ. This CDR3 has 12 residues. Trimming left V 1 base short and J 8 bases short, with 7 bases between. The CDR3 region is CASSLQGDEQFF. The CDR3 DNA sequence: TGCGCCAGCAGCTTGCAGGGCGATGAGCAGTTCTTC.

V and J are TRBV28 and TRBJ2-4, with a weak D call TRBD1 (5 bases). Germline V gives CDR1 MDHEN, CDR2 SYDVKM. CDR3 length equals 15 residues. V lost 6 bases, J lost 0 bases, and 12 bases lay in between. The DNA of the CDR3 is TGTGCCAGCAGGCAGGGAAACATAGCCAAAAACATTCAGTACTTC. As protein: CASRQGNIAKNIQYF.

This chain connects TRBV6-6 to TRBJ1-4; D is possibly TRBD1 (6 bases). The V and J ends lost 5 bases and 3 bases respectively, with 7 bases between them. This CDR3 contains 13 residues. The germline V gene encodes CDR1 MNHNY and CDR2 SVGAGI (reference sequence). CDR3 sequence reads: CASSDRPNEKLFF. In nucleotides, the CDR3 is TGTGCCAGCAGTGACAGGCCTAATGAAAAACTGTTTTTT.

The gene calls are TRBV28 and TRBJ2-4, with D hard to call. Germline values: CDR1 MDHEN, CDR2 SYDVKM. The CDR3 has 15 residues. Trimming removed 3 bases from V and 0 bases from J, with 9 bases in between. The CDR3 bases are TGTGCCAGCAGTTTCTCCCTCCTAGCCAAAAACATTCAGTACTTC. Protein product: CASSFSLLAKNIQYF.

The gene calls are TRBV6-5 and TRBJ2-5; 8 positions agree with TRBD1. The V segment lost 6 bases and the J segment 6 bases; nucleotides outside the gene matches: 6. The CDR3 contains 13 residues. CDR1 MNHEY and CDR2 SVGAGI come from the germline V gene. CDR3 residues: CASRRGQGQTQYF. The CDR3 nucleotides are TGTGCCAGCAGGCGAGGACAGGGCCAGACCCAGTACTTC.